Shown below are 12 T cell receptor beta chains from a single sample sequenced in a study of blood T cell repertoires in COVID-19 (dated by TCRdb to about 2020). The library was prepared using the immunoSEQ multiplex PCR assay. TCRdb limited this immuneACCESS table to in-frame rearrangements with V and J called. A share of clones is missing; checked studies link under half to unresolved V genes, and the rest is unexplained. The sample includes 20,000 to 25,000 clones, with 80% observed a single time. The ten largest clones add up to 9.5% to 15% of the sample. The sample consisted of peripheral blood. The origin of the receptors is a man in his 60s with active COVID-19.

This rearrangement joins TRBV19 to TRBJ2-3, with 10 positions matching TRBD2. V shed 2 bases, J shed 4 bases, and the junction held 3 bases outside the gene matches. The CDR3 spans 15 residues. The germline CDR1 and CDR2 sequences are LNHDA and SQIVND (reference sequence). CDR3 sequence reads: CASSIPSGSADTQYF. For the CDR3, the DNA is TGTGCCAGTAGTATACCTAGCGGGAGCGCAGATACGCAGTATTTT. Full variable domain (remainder filled in from reference TRBV19 and TRBJ2-3): DGGITQSPKYLFRKEGQNVTLSCEQNLNHDAMYWYRQDPGQGLRLIYYSQIVNDFQKGDIAEGYSVSREKKESFPLTVTSAQKNPTAFYLCASSIPSGSADTQYFGPGTRLTVL.

This rearrangement joins TRBV18 to TRBJ1-1; TRBD1 matches 9 bases. Germline V gives CDR1 KGHSH, CDR2 LQKENI. With 3 bases clipped from V and 1 base from J, the junction kept 6 bases outside the gene matches. This CDR3 spans 16 amino acids. CDR3 residues: CASSPSQGARNTEAFF. CDR3 nucleotide sequence: TGTGCCAGCTCACCGTCACAGGGGGCGCGGAACACTGAAGCTTTCTTT. The full variable domain, its missing parts supplied by reference TRBV18 and TRBJ1-1, is NAGVMQNPRHLVRRRGQEARLRCSPMKGHSHVYWYRQLPEEGLKFMVYLQKENIIDESGMPKERFSAEFPKEGPSILRIQQVVRGDSAAYFCASSPSQGARNTEAFFGQGTRLTVV.

The rearrangement joins TRBV2 to TRBJ2-7; the match to TRBD1 covers 9 bases. The junction had 9 bases not matched to a gene; V was cut back by 6 bases and J by 0 bases. Looked up from germline, CDR1 is SNHLY and CDR2 is FYNNEI. This CDR3 has 16 residues. Here the CDR3 DNA reads TGTGCCAGCAGGGGACAGGGCGCGGGTTACTCCTACGAGCAGTACTTC. It specifies CASRGQGAGYSYEQYF.

This chain uses TRBV3-1 (or the pseudogene TRBV3-2) with TRBJ1-3, with TRBD1 as a possible D gene (5 bases). V lost 3 bases, J lost 3 bases, and 6 bases lay in between. CDR3 length: 13 amino acids. Germline V gene lookup returns CDR1 LGHDT and CDR2 YNNKEL (reference sequence). The CDR3 is CASSQQGGNTIYF. CDR3 DNA sequence: TGTGCCAGCAGCCAGCAGGGTGGAAACACCATATATTTT.

The chain carries TRBV7-9 and TRBJ2-7, with TRBD2 matching 7 bases. Trimming cost V 5 bases and J 7 bases; bases outside gene matches: 14. The CDR3 covers 15 residues. CDR1 SEHNR and CDR2 FQNEAQ come from the germline V gene (reference sequence). DNA of the CDR3: TGTGCCAGCAGCCCCTTTGCGGGAGAAGGGTGGGAGCAGTACTTC. Translated: CASSPFAGEGWEQYF.

The CDR3 loop reads CATSNSGSRETQYF. The CDR3 DNA reads as TGTGCCACCAGCAATAGCGGGAGCCGGGAGACCCAGTACTTC. The chain combines TRBV15 with TRBJ2-5; 9 bases agree with TRBD2. There are 14 residues in the CDR3. Germline assignment: CDR1 LNHNV and CDR2 YYDKDF (reference sequence). With V trimmed by 4 bases and J by 5 bases, 5 bases remained unmatched.

The V call is TRBV6-6, the J call TRBJ2-7, with TRBD1 identical over 11 bases. Germline V CDR1 and CDR2: MNHNY, SVGAGI (reference sequence). The CDR3 is 17 residues long. V was clipped by 5 bases and J by 0 bases; unmatched bases: 9. CDR3 amino acids: CASSRERTGGHSYEQYF. Here the CDR3 DNA reads TGTGCCAGCAGTCGTGAAAGGACAGGGGGCCACTCCTACGAGCAGTACTTC.

The rearrangement links TRBV9 to TRBJ2-7; 9 bases agree with TRBD2. Trimming cost V 0 bases and J 2 bases; bases outside gene matches: 6. Germline CDR1 is SGDLS and CDR2 is YYNGEE. The CDR3 is 16 residues long. As DNA, the CDR3 is TGTGCCAGCAGCGTAGGAGTGACTAGCGGAACCTACGAGCAGTACTTC. Protein product: CASSVGVTSGTYEQYF.

V usage is TRBV19 and J usage is TRBJ1-1; 7 positions agree with TRBD1. Germline CDR1 reads LNHDA; CDR2 reads SQIVND (reference sequence). The CDR3 consists of 17 residues. V dropped 0 bases and J dropped 1; count of bases not matched to a gene: 8. This CDR3 is CASSIEYRGQRNTEAFF. CDR3 DNA: TGTGCCAGTAGTATAGAATACAGGGGTCAGAGGAACACTGAAGCTTTCTTT.

The chain has TRBV11-2 and TRBJ2-5; a weak D match, TRBD2 (6 bases). The CDR3 is made up of 17 amino acids. Germline CDR1 SGHAT, CDR2 FQNNGV. Trimming stripped 1 base from V and 5 bases from J, with 20 bases between. The DNA for the CDR3 is TGTGCCAGCAGCTTAGCTGGGGGGTCCGGGAGAAGGGAGACCCAGTACTTC. Protein sequence: CASSLAGGSGRRETQYF. The full variable domain, in which reference TRBV11-2 and TRBJ2-5 provide the parts outside the CDR3, is EAGVAQSPRYKIIEKRQSVAFWCNPISGHATLYWYQQILGQGPKLLIQFQNNGVVDDSQLPKDRFSAERLKGVDSTLKIQPAKLEDSAVYLCASSLAGGSGRRETQYFGPGTRLLVL.

The chain joins TRBV29-1 to TRBJ2-7; TRBD1 aligns across 8 bases. Trimming cost V 7 bases and J 2 bases; bases outside gene matches: 7. The CDR3 is made up of 13 amino acids. CDR1 is SQVTM and CDR2 is ANQGSEA in the germline V gene. CDR3 amino acids: CSAVTGAAYEQYF. The DNA of the CDR3 is TGCAGCGCCGTGACAGGGGCCGCCTACGAGCAGTACTTC.

The DNA for the CDR3 is TGTGCCTGGAGTGAAGGGCGGGCAACTAATGAAAAACTGTTTTTT. Translating gives CAWSEGRATNEKLFF. V gene TRBV30 combines with J gene TRBJ1-4, with D hard to call. CDR1 is GTSNPN, CDR2 SVGIG, per germline (reference sequence). Trimming left V 1 base short and J 0 bases short, with 9 bases between. This CDR3 is built from 15 residues.